This entry lists 28 T cell receptor beta chains sequenced from one sample in a study of cytomegalovirus exposure and HLA in healthy donors (dated by TCRdb to 2017 to 2019). Library preparation used the immunoSEQ multiplex PCR assay. TCRdb retrieved this table from immuneACCESS and kept in-frame rearrangements only. Not all clones are present; in checked studies, unresolved V genes account for under half, and no reason is known for the remainder. In this sample the table shows 110,000 or so clones, around nine tenths of which occur a single time. Around 2.1% of the sample is taken by the ten largest. Sample: PBMCs. These receptors originate from a woman younger than 35 in good health and CMV-seronegative.

For this clone: At one boundary the junction diverges from the germline segment, which might be a read error. DNA for the CDR3: TGTGCCAGCAGTGAAAGAAAGGACAGGGGGCAGGACTTT. Its protein product is CASSERKDRGQDF. This sequence joins TRBV25-1 and TRBJ1-1, with 11 bases lining up with TRBD1. The germline V gene encodes CDR1 MGHDK and CDR2 SYGVNS. The CDR3 runs 13 residues.

Points on this clone: Other DNA sequences in this sample translate to the same CDR3. The genes are TRBV27 and TRBJ2-1; 10 positions match TRBD2. Germline V gives CDR1 MNHEY, CDR2 SMNVEV (reference sequence). With V trimmed by 2 bases and J by 7 bases, 5 bases remained unmatched. CDR3 length: 15 amino acids. The CDR3 sequence is CASSLVAGGPNEQFF. DNA for the CDR3: TGTGCCAGCAGTTTAGTAGCGGGAGGACCGAATGAGCAGTTCTTC.

The chain employs TRBV25-1 and TRBJ2-1, with 9 bases matching TRBD2. CDR1 and CDR2 from the germline V gene are MGHDK and SYGVNS. The CDR3 length is 17 residues. Unmatched junction bases numbered 12, after V lost 2 bases and J lost 7 bases. CDR3 loop: CASSEPPFSGSGNEQFF. DNA for the CDR3: TGTGCCAGCAGTGAACCCCCCTTTAGCGGGAGCGGGAATGAGCAGTTCTTC.

V usage is TRBV30 and J usage is TRBJ1-3, with a possible D match to TRBD1 (6 bases). The CDR3 covers 14 residues. With 3 bases removed from V and 4 bases from J, the gap between germline ends came to 13 bases. The germline V gene has CDR1 GTSNPN and CDR2 SVGIG (reference sequence). The CDR3 DNA reads TGTGCCTGGAGGGGGGGGCTAACGGGAAACACCATATATTTT. Its translation: CAWRGGLTGNTIYF.

The rearrangement uses TRBV28 and TRBJ2-2; D not certain. The CDR3 contains 13 residues. CDR1 and CDR2 (germline): MDHEN, SYDVKM. Between the trimmed V and J ends, which lost 4 bases and 3 bases, there was a span of 6 bases. The DNA for the CDR3 is TGTGCCAGCAGTTCCGTAGACACCGGGGAGCTGTTTTTT. Protein product: CASSSVDTGELFF. Drawing the rest from reference TRBV28 and TRBJ2-2, the complete variable domain is DVKVTQSSRYLVKRTGEKVFLECVQDMDHENMFWYRQDPGLGLRLIYFSYDVKMKEKGDIPEGYSVSREKKERFSLILESASTNQTSMYLCASSSVDTGELFFGEGSRLTVL.

The rearrangement uses TRBV15 and TRBJ1-4, with D perhaps TRBD1 (5 bases). The CDR3 loop spans 15 amino acids. The V gene's germline CDR1 is LNHNV and CDR2 YYDKDF (reference sequence). With 0 bases removed from V and 6 bases from J, the gap between germline ends came to 11 bases. The CDR3 coding sequence is TGTGCCACCAGCAGAGATGGGGGGAGAGATGAAAAACTGTTTTTT. As protein: CATSRDGGRDEKLFF. Full variable domain (rest looked up from reference TRBV15 and TRBJ1-4): DAMVIQNPRYQVTQFGKPVTLSCSQTLNHNVMYWYQQKSSQAPKLLFHYYDKDFNNEADTPDNFQSRRPNTSFCFLDIRSPGLGDTAMYLCATSRDGGRDEKLFFGSGTQLSVL.

V is TRBV6-1 and J is TRBJ1-2, with D unresolved. This CDR3 has 15 residues. Trimming took off 11 bases at V and 4 bases at J, with 23 bases between the two ends. Germline V gives CDR1 MNHNS, CDR2 SASEGT. The chain's CDR3 is CASNSPRREGYGYTF. The CDR3 bases are TGTGCCTCGAACAGTCCAAGAAGAGAGGGCTATGGCTACACCTTC.

V and J are TRBV5-6 and TRBJ1-2; D may be TRBD1 (5 bases). Trimming cost V 1 base and J 0 bases, with 10 bases left between them. The germline CDR1 and CDR2 sequences are SGHDT and YYEEEE. The CDR3 totals 15 residues. In DNA form, the CDR3 reads TGTGCCAGCAGCTTGTCGCTGACAGCTAACTATGGCTACACCTTC. It yields the protein CASSLSLTANYGYTF. The whole variable domain, filled in from reference TRBV5-6 and TRBJ1-2, reads DAGVTQSPTHLIKTRGQQVTLRCSPKSGHDTVSWYQQALGQGPQFIFQYYEEEERQRGNFPDRFSGHQFPNYSSELNVNALLLGDSALYLCASSLSLTANYGYTFGSGTRLTVV.

The chain uses TRBV5-1 and TRBJ2-3; 7 bases are shared with TRBD1. Germline V gene lookup returns CDR1 SGHRS and CDR2 YFSETQ. The CDR3 covers 17 residues. The V and J ends lost 0 bases and 1 base, in that order; junction bases with no gene match: 8. The CDR3 coding sequence is TGCGCCAGCAGCTTGGACCCCCGAGGGGGCGGCACAGATACGCAGTATTTT. Translation: CASSLDPRGGGTDTQYF.

The chain employs TRBV5-8 and TRBJ2-7; D uncertain. The CDR3 extends over 13 amino acids. CDR1 SGHTS and CDR2 YDEGEE come from the germline V gene. V was shortened by 4 bases and J by 3 bases, with 11 bases between the two germline ends. This chain's CDR3 is CASSNRVLYEQYF. The DNA for the CDR3 is TGTGCCAGCAGCAACCGGGTTCTCTACGAGCAGTACTTC.

V gene TRBV9 combines with J gene TRBJ2-1; 9 positions agree with TRBD2. The trim removed 5 bases at V and 9 bases at J, leaving 9 bases unmatched. The CDR3 length is 14 residues. Looked up from germline, CDR1 is SGDLS and CDR2 is YYNGEE. As DNA, the CDR3 is TGTGCCAGCAGTTTTCGCGGGGGGGCTAGTGAGCAGTTCTTC. This translates into CASSFRGGASEQFF.

The sample holds one count of this clone. This chain uses TRBV6-1 with TRBJ2-3; TRBD2 agrees at 10 bases. The CDR3 runs to 17 residues. V shed 5 bases and J 0 bases; nucleotides not matched to a gene: 8. Germline CDR1 reads MNHNS; CDR2 reads SASEGT. CDR3 coding DNA: TGTGCCAGCAGTCAAGGACTAGCGGCCTCTAGCACAGATACGCAGTATTTT. Its protein product is CASSQGLAASSTDTQYF.

The V gene is TRBV27, the J gene TRBJ1-5; a possible D gene is TRBD1 (5 bases). Trimming took 5 bases from V and 3 from J, leaving 11 bases between them. This CDR3 is built from 14 residues. Germline CDR1 reads MNHEY; CDR2 reads SMNVEV (reference sequence). The CDR3 bases are TGTGCCAGCAGTCATCCAGGGTTCAATCAGCCCCAGCATTTT. It specifies CASSHPGFNQPQHF.

This clone was seen only once. The chain is built from TRBV4-3 and TRBJ2-7, with D possibly being TRBD1 (6 bases). Germline V CDR1 and CDR2: LGHNA, YSLEER. This CDR3 comprises 17 residues. V was trimmed by 0 bases and J by 2 bases, leaving 17 bases between them. The CDR3 loop is CASSQDSTGSAAYEQYF. The CDR3 DNA is TGCGCCAGCAGCCAAGATTCTACAGGGTCGGCAGCCTACGAGCAGTACTTC.

The chain joins TRBV29-1 to TRBJ2-3; 12 bases are a match to TRBD2. CDR3 length: 16 amino acids. CDR1 is SQVTM, CDR2 ANQGSEA, per germline. The J segment lost 0 bases and the V segment lost 3 bases, leaving 4 bases of the junction unmatched. CDR3 sequence: CSVENLAGGSTDTQYF. The CDR3 region has the DNA TGCAGCGTTGAGAATCTAGCGGGGGGGAGCACAGATACGCAGTATTTT.

The chain combines TRBV4-2 with TRBJ1-3; D is ambiguous. CDR1 is LGHNA and CDR2 is YNFKEQ in the germline V gene. Between the trimmed V and J ends, which lost 0 bases and 0 bases, there was a span of 9 bases. The CDR3 spans 16 residues. Here the CDR3 reads CASSQERLFSGNTIYF. CDR3 in DNA: TGTGCCAGCAGCCAAGAACGCCTATTCTCTGGAAACACCATATATTTT.

The CDR3 region is CASSGTATSTNEKLFF. The CDR3 DNA is TGTGCCAGCAGCGGGACAGCCACATCAACTAATGAAAAACTGTTTTTT. The chain joins TRBV9 to TRBJ1-4; possible D gene TRBD1, 6 bases. Trimming took 3 bases from V and 0 from J, leaving 12 bases between them. The CDR3 covers 16 residues. The V gene's germline CDR1 is SGDLS and CDR2 YYNGEE.

The V and J genes are TRBV18 and TRBJ2-5; tentative D call: TRBD2 (5 bases). V was trimmed by 2 bases and J by 14 bases, leaving 24 bases between them. This CDR3 spans 15 amino acids. Germline V gives CDR1 KGHSH, CDR2 LQKENI. CDR3 bases: TGTGCCAGCTCACCAAGGACGACGGCGGGTCGGTGGGGTTACTTC. Translation: CASSPRTTAGRWGYF. The full variable domain, its missing parts supplied by reference TRBV18 and TRBJ2-5, is NAGVMQNPRHLVRRRGQEARLRCSPMKGHSHVYWYRQLPEEGLKFMVYLQKENIIDESGMPKERFSAEFPKEGPSILRIQQVVRGDSAAYFCASSPRTTAGRWGYFGPGTRLLVL.

The V and J genes are TRBV5-1 and TRBJ1-2; 7 bases are shared with TRBD1. The germline V gene encodes CDR1 SGHRS and CDR2 YFSETQ. This CDR3 is built from 15 residues. J was trimmed by 7 bases and V by 0 bases; bases with no gene match: 9. For the CDR3, the DNA is TGCGCCAGCAGCTTGGAGTATCGAGGGGGCTCTGGCTACACCTTC. Amino acid sequence: CASSLEYRGGSGYTF.

The chain links TRBV9 to TRBJ2-2; 7 positions agree with TRBD1. The CDR3 totals 16 residues. The V and J ends lost 5 bases and 0 bases, in that order; junction bases with no gene match: 7. CDR1 SGDLS and CDR2 YYNGEE come from the germline V gene. The CDR3 loop is CASRVQGQANTGELFF. The CDR3 nucleotides are TGTGCCAGCAGGGTCCAAGGACAGGCGAACACCGGGGAGCTGTTTTTT.

V gene TRBV2 combines with J gene TRBJ2-1, with D possibly matching TRBD2 (5 bases). Germline V gene lookup returns CDR1 SNHLY and CDR2 FYNNEI. The V gene lost 3 bases and the J gene lost 1 base, with 10 bases spanning the gap. The CDR3 runs 15 residues. The CDR3, as DNA: TGTGCCAGCAGTGATGAGGGAAGGTCCTACAATGAGCAGTTCTTC. This encodes CASSDEGRSYNEQFF.

The genes are TRBV7-9 and TRBJ2-7; no clear D. The CDR3 extends over 11 amino acids. V was shortened by 2 bases and J by 4 bases, with 3 bases between the two germline ends. Germline-derived CDR1 and CDR2 are SEHNR and FQNEAQ (reference sequence). The DNA for the CDR3 is TGTGCCAGCAGCTTACGGTACGAGCAGTACTTC. Amino acid sequence: CASSLRYEQYF.

The chain couples TRBV28 to TRBJ2-2; 10 bases fit TRBD2. This CDR3 contains 18 residues. Germline V gene data show CDR1 as MDHEN and CDR2 as SYDVKM. Trimming cost V 5 bases and J 0 bases; bases outside gene matches: 9. CDR3 sequence: CASSPSGGAGANTGELFF. For the CDR3, the DNA is TGTGCCAGCAGTCCAAGCGGGGGGGCTGGCGCGAACACCGGGGAGCTGTTTTTT.

The rearrangement joins TRBV4-3 to TRBJ2-1, with a tentative D call TRBD1 (6 bases). V was cut by 4 bases and J by 0 bases, with 13 bases left in between. CDR3 length: 16 residues. CDR1 and CDR2 (germline): LGHNA, YSLEER. The CDR3 DNA reads TGCGCCAGCAGCCTCTCACAGGGTGGCTCCTACAATGAGCAGTTCTTC. This gives the protein CASSLSQGGSYNEQFF.

CDR3 in DNA: TGTGCCAGCACCCAGCGGCTGAACACTGAAGCTTTCTTT. This gives the protein CASTQRLNTEAFF. The chain uses TRBV5-6 and TRBJ1-1; D is unresolved. Germline V gives CDR1 SGHDT, CDR2 YYEEEE. The length of the CDR3 is 13 residues. Trimming took off 6 bases at V and 0 bases at J, with 9 bases between the two ends.

The rearrangement links TRBV7-9 to TRBJ1-4; D remains ambiguous. The CDR3 is 13 residues long. Trimming cost V 3 bases and J 5 bases, with 7 bases left between them. From germline, CDR1 is SEHNR and CDR2 FQNEAQ (reference sequence). The CDR3 bases are TGTGCCAGCAGCTTGGAGGGAAATGAAAAACTGTTTTTT. It encodes CASSLEGNEKLFF.

This rearrangement joins TRBV4-3 to TRBJ1-2, with 7 bases fitting TRBD1. There are 14 residues in the CDR3. Trimming took 0 bases from V and 6 from J; bases not matched to a gene: 4. Germline assignment: CDR1 LGHNA and CDR2 YSLEER. The DNA of the CDR3 is TGCGCCAGCAGCCAAGAGGGACAGTGGGATGGCTACACCTTC. It yields the protein CASSQEGQWDGYTF.

The V and J genes are TRBV27 and TRBJ2-1; TRBD1 is a possible D gene (5 bases). With 3 bases removed from V and 7 bases from J, the gap between germline ends came to 19 bases. This CDR3 contains 16 residues. CDR1 and CDR2 (germline): MNHEY, SMNVEV (reference sequence). The CDR3: CASSFRAGLVFNEQFF. The CDR3 nucleotides read TGTGCCAGCAGTTTCCGCGCAGGGTTGGTGTTTAATGAGCAGTTCTTC.